These T cell receptor beta chains were read from a single sample in a study of CD8+CD57+ T cells in acquired aplastic anemia. TCRdb recomputed calls from the reads with MiXCR, one row per CDR3 protein. This sample yields 150,000 to 200,000 distinct CDR3 sequences, of which about 64% are seen a single time; about half belongs to the top ten. The sequenced sample was sorted CD4+, CD8+, or CD8+CD57+ T cells (not recorded which) from PBMCs. The receptors come from a human donor with severe aplastic anemia or a healthy control (not recorded which). Both conserved end residues are part of each CDR3. A D gene is named only where the DNA matches it firmly. Clone size is stated in some rows and not others, as once, few, many or a class when expanded.

d_call: NA
j_call: TRBJ1-6
v_call: TRBV6-2/TRBV6-3
clone_size: NA
cdr3_nt: TGTGCCAGCGGAAGCCTCCTACCGAGTTCACCCCTCCACTTT
cdr3_aa: CASGSLLPSSPLHF

d_call: NA
j_call: TRBJ1-5
v_call: TRBV7-2
clone_size: NA
cdr3_nt: TGTGCCAGCAGCTCCACCGACAATCGGCCCCAGCATTTT
cdr3_aa: CASSSTDNRPQHF

d_call: NA
j_call: TRBJ2-7
v_call: TRBV4-1
clone_size: NA
cdr3_nt: TGCGCCAGCAGCCCTCGCACAGGAAGAGAGCAGTACTTC
cdr3_aa: CASSPRTGREQYF

d_call: TRBD1
j_call: TRBJ2-2
v_call: TRBV12-3/TRBV12-4
clone_size: once
cdr3_nt: TGTGCCAGCAGAACCGGGACAGGGATCGGGGAGCTGTTTTTT
cdr3_aa: CASRTGTGIGELFF

d_call: NA
j_call: TRBJ1-1
v_call: TRBV20-1
clone_size: NA
cdr3_nt: TGCAGTGCTAGCGTTGGGAGCACTGAAGCTTTCTTT
cdr3_aa: CSASVGSTEAFF

d_call: TRBD1
j_call: TRBJ2-1
v_call: TRBV25-1
clone_size: NA
cdr3_nt: TGTGCCAGCAGTGAGTTTGGACAGGGCGTACCGGAGCAGTTCTTC
cdr3_aa: CASSEFGQGVPEQFF

d_call: TRBD2
j_call: TRBJ2-3
v_call: TRBV24-1
clone_size: NA
cdr3_nt: TGTGCCACCAGTGATTTGCATCGGACTAGCGGGAATGATGATACGCAGTATTTT
cdr3_aa: CATSDLHRTSGNDDTQYF

d_call: TRBD1
j_call: TRBJ1-5
v_call: TRBV7-2
clone_size: once
cdr3_nt: TGTGCCAGCAGCCTTCGACAGGGGGCCAACAATCAGCCCCAGCATTTT
cdr3_aa: CASSLRQGANNQPQHF

d_call: NA
j_call: TRBJ2-7
v_call: TRBV29-1
clone_size: NA
cdr3_nt: TGCAGCGTGACGGACTCTACCGACTACGAGCAGTACTTC
cdr3_aa: CSVTDSTDYEQYF

d_call: TRBD1
j_call: TRBJ2-7
v_call: TRBV19
clone_size: many
cdr3_nt: TGTGCCAGTAGTTCGGGACAGGGGAGGCCCTACGAGCAGTACTTC
cdr3_aa: CASSSGQGRPYEQYF

d_call: TRBD1
j_call: TRBJ2-5
v_call: TRBV6-5
clone_size: NA
cdr3_nt: TGTGCCAGCAGCAGGGCAGGGGGCATGGTAGAGACCCAGTACTTT
cdr3_aa: CASSRAGGMVETQYF